The sample holds one count of the clone carrying this T cell receptor beta chain. Its antigen remains unidentified. Other DNA sequences in the same sample also yield this CDR3. Primers for the PCR totalled 60 Vbeta and 13 Jbeta. Only in-frame clones appear in the TCRdb table, and some are missing; sequencing was by immunoSEQ multiplex PCR. The table lists 100,000 or so clones, over 80% of them singletons. The J segment lost 4 bases and the V segment lost 0 bases, leaving 0 bases of the junction unmatched. The CDR3 extends over 14 amino acids. The germline CDR1 and CDR2 sequences are SGHRS and YFSETQ. These data come from a study of cytomegalovirus exposure and HLA in healthy donors. The study, taken as a whole, reports: Highly shared variants forming one cluster were likely a sequencing artifact. The study put about 180 TCR beta chains on its list as cytomegalovirus-associated.

The sequenced sample consisted of PBMCs. This clonotype originated in a man aged 40-50 years in good health and CMV-seronegative. The rearrangement joins TRBV5-1 to TRBJ1-1; 10 bases map to TRBD1. CDR3 protein: CASSLGTGGTEAFF. CDR3 sequence (DNA): TGCGCCAGCAGCTTGGGGACAGGGGGCACTGAAGCTTTCTTT.